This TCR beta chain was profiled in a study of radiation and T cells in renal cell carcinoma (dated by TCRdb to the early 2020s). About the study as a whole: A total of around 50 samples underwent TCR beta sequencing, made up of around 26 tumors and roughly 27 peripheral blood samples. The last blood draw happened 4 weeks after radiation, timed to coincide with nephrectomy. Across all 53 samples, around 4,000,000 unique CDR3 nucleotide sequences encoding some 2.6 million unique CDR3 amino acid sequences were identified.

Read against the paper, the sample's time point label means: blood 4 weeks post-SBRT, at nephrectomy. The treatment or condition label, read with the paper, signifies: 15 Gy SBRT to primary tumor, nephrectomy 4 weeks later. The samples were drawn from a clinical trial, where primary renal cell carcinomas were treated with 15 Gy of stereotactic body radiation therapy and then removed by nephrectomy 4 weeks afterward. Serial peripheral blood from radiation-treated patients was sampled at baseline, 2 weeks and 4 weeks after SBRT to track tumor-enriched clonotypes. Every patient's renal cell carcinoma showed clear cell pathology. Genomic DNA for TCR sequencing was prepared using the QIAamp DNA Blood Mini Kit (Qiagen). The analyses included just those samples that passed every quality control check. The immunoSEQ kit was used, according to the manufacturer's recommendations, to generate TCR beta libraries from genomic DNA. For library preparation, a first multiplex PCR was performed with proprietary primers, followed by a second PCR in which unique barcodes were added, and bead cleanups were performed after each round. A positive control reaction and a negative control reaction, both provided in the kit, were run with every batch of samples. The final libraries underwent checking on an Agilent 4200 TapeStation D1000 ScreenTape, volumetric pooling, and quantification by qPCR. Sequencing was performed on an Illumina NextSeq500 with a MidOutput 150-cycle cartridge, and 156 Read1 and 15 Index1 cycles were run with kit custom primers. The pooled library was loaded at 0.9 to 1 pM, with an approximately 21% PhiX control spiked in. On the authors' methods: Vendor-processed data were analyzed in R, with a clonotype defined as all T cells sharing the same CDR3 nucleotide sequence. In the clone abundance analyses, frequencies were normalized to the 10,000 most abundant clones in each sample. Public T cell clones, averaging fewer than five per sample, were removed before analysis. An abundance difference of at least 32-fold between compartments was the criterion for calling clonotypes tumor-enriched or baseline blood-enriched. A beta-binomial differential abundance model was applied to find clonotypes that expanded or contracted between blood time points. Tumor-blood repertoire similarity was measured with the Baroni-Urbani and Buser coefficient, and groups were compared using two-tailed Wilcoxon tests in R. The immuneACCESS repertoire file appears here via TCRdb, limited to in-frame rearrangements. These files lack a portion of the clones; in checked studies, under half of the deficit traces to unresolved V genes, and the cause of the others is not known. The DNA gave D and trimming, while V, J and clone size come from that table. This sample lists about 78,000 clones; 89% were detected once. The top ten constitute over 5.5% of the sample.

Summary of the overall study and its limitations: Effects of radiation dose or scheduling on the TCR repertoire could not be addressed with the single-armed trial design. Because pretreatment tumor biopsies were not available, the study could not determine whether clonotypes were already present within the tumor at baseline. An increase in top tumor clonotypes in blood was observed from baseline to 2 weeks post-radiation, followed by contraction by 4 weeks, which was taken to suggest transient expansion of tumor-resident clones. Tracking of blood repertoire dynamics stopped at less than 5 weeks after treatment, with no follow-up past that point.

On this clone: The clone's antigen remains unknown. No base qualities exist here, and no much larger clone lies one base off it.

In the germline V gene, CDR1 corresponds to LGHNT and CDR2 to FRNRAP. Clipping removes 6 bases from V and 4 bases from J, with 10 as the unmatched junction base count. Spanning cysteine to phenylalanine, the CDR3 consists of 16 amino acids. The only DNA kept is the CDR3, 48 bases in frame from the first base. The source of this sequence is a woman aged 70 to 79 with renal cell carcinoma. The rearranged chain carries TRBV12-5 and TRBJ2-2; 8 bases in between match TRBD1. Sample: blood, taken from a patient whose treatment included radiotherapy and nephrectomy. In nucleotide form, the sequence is TGTGCTAGTGGACTTGGGCAGGGGGCTGTCACCGGGGAGCTGTTTTTT. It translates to CASGLGQGAVTGELFF.